This T cell receptor beta chain stems from a study of beta chain features in type 1 diabetes. Investigators reverse transcribed all isolated RNA, so they sequenced expressed TCRB transcripts. Data came from immunoSEQ multiplex PCR; TCRdb stores just in-frame clones and leaves some out. The top ten hold approximately 0.69% of the sample, which has about 140,000 clones, around a tenth seen once. Using CD45RO/CCR7/CD25/CD127/CD95/CD27, CD4+ naive, central memory, regulatory and stem cell-like memory cells were sorted. The CDR3 totals 12 residues. V lost 1 base, J lost 7 bases, and 7 bases lay in between. From germline, CDR1 is SEHNR and CDR2 FQNEAQ (reference sequence). This clone was counted between two and nine times. As yet, its antigen is unknown. Study observations and caveats: There were fewer insertions and more deletions at the VDJ junctions of type 1 diabetes patients.

This chain joins TRBV7-9 and TRBJ1-2; D gene ambiguous. The sequenced material came from central memory CD4+ T cells from blood. This clonotype originated in a woman between 35 and 50 years old in good health. The CDR3, as DNA: TGTGCCAGCAGCTTAGGGTCACTTGGCTACACCTTC. Protein sequence: CASSLGSLGYTF.